The clone carrying this TCR beta chain came up a few times. The sample originates from a study of cytomegalovirus exposure and HLA in healthy donors. The PCR made use of 60 Vbeta and 13 Jbeta primers. Data came from immunoSEQ multiplex PCR; TCRdb stores just in-frame clones and leaves some out. This table holds about 120,000 clones, roughly four fifths found once. The CDR3 runs 16 residues. Germline loops: CDR1 MDHEN, CDR2 SYDVKM. The ends lost 2 bases at V and 2 bases at J; junction bases unmatched: 7. V usage is TRBV28 and J usage is TRBJ2-5, with 8 bases fitting TRBD2. The specimen was PBMCs. The origin of this receptor is a man aged 25 to 45 in good health and CMV-seropositive. DNA of the CDR3: TGTGCCAGCAGTTTACTCGGGGGGGCGGGACAAGAGACCCAGTACTTC. Translating gives CASSLLGGAGQETQYF.